This TCR beta chain was recorded in a study of blood T cell repertoires in COVID-19. This CDR3 contains 12 residues. Per germline, CDR1 LGHDT and CDR2 YNNKEL (reference sequence). V lost 4 bases and J lost 3, with 6 bases in between. This clone occurred a few times. Distinct nucleotide sequences in the sample also encode this CDR3. Profiling relied on immunoSEQ multiplex PCR, and the TCRdb table lists in-frame clones only, not all of them. The sample yields approximately 160,000 clones, around 80% seen once. This receptor was taken from a woman aged 45-59 years who had recovered from COVID-19. The genes are TRBV3-1 (or the pseudogene TRBV3-2) and TRBJ1-2; D remains ambiguous. The sample consisted of PBMCs or T cells enriched from blood (not recorded which). The CDR3 sequence is CASSPGYYGYTF. The CDR3 nucleotides read TGTGCCAGCAGCCCAGGATACTATGGCTACACCTTC.